Shown below are 10 T cell receptor beta chains from a single sample sequenced in a study of neurological immune-mediated disorders (dated by TCRdb to the late 2010s). Library generation was performed with 5' RACE. This sample was sequenced with an Illumina HiSeq 2500. In TCRdb, the public reads were trimmed at Q25 with fastp and aligned with MiXCR, with productive beta chains retained. Rows are combined by CDR3 protein, so each entry shows the most common genes and DNA. Counted in this sample were 50,000 to 80,000 distinct CDR3 sequences; less than 5.5% of them appeared once. The top ten hold around 6.9% of the sample. The sequencing input was PBMCs. The source is a young man with multiple sclerosis.

Details on this clonotype: Possible read error: a much larger clone is one base away. This chain connects TRBV12-3 or TRBV12-4 to TRBJ1-5; D unclear. Trimming pared 3 bases from V and 6 bases from J, leaving 12 bases between. The CDR3 is made up of 14 amino acids. The CDR3 region is CASSFRLKGQPQHF. CDR3 bases: TGTGCCAGCAGTTTTCGGTTAAAGGGTCAGCCCCAGCATTTT.

This clonotype has at least ten counts. The gene calls are TRBV15 and TRBJ1-5; tentative D call: TRBD1 (6 bases). CDR1 is LNHNV, CDR2 YYDKDF, per germline (reference sequence). V lost 3 bases and J lost 9, with 18 bases in between. CDR3 length equals 15 residues. The CDR3 loop reads CATSRERQVLWPQHF. CDR3 coding DNA: TGTGCCACCAGCAGGGAAAGACAGGTTCTTTGGCCCCAGCATTTT.

This clonotype has a count of ten or more. The J gene is TRBJ2-7, the V gene TRBV14; D is possibly TRBD1 or TRBD2 (5 bases each). V was pared by 1 base and J by 3 bases, with 7 bases between. This CDR3 region has 13 residues. The V gene's germline CDR1 is SGHDN and CDR2 FVKESK. The CDR3 spells CASSQGGYYEQYF. The CDR3, as DNA: TGTGCCAGCAGCCAAGGGGGGTACTACGAGCAGTACTTC.

This clonotype was counted at least ten times. The rearrangement uses TRBV5-1 and TRBJ1-4; 9 bases map to TRBD1. This CDR3 contains 14 residues. V lost 5 bases to trimming and J lost 8 bases; unmatched junction nucleotides: 7. Germline V gives CDR1 SGHRS, CDR2 YFSETQ. As DNA, the CDR3 is TGCGCCAGCAGTTACGGGACAGGGAACGAAAAACTGTTTTTT. Its translation: CASSYGTGNEKLFF.

This clonotype was seen many times. CDR3 residues: CASSSGSTRHNEQFF. CDR3 in DNA: TGCGCCAGCAGCTCAGGGAGCACAAGGCACAATGAGCAGTTCTTC. The V and J genes are TRBV5-1 and TRBJ2-1, with D possibly being TRBD1 or TRBD2 (5 bases each). The germline CDR1 and CDR2 sequences are SGHRS and YFSETQ. This CDR3 region has 15 residues. Trimming took 3 bases from V and 5 from J, leaving 15 bases between them.

On this clonotype: A much larger clone sits a single nucleotide away, making a read error possible. This chain connects TRBV20-1 to TRBJ2-1; maybe TRBD2 (7 bases). CDR1 is DFQATT and CDR2 is SNEGSKA in the germline V gene (reference sequence). There are 16 residues in the CDR3. The CDR3 DNA reads as TGCAGTGCTAGAGATCTGTCGGGGGGCTCCTACAATGGGCAGTTCTTC. It yields the protein CSARDLSGGSYNGQFF.

This clonotype occurred a few times. The V call is TRBV7-8, the J call TRBJ1-1; D is perhaps TRBD1 (6 bases). CDR1 SGHVS and CDR2 FQNEAQ come from the germline V gene. The CDR3 has 13 residues. With 3 bases removed from V and 8 bases from J, the gap between germline ends came to 13 bases. Here the CDR3 reads CASSLISGQEAFF. The CDR3, as DNA: TGTGCCAGCAGCTTGATCTCGGGACAAGAAGCTTTCTTT.

This clonotype came up many times. The gene calls are TRBV5-1 and TRBJ1-1; 8 bases align to TRBD1. The V segment lost 3 bases and the J segment 2 bases; nucleotides outside the gene matches: 9. This CDR3 is 16 amino acids long. From germline, CDR1 is SGHRS and CDR2 YFSETQ. The CDR3 reads CASSSGQGTFNTEAFF. In DNA, the CDR3 is TGCGCCAGCAGCTCTGGACAGGGTACCTTCAACACTGAAGCTTTCTTT.

This clonotype occurred many times. The chain recombines TRBV12-3 or TRBV12-4 with TRBJ1-6; D is unclear. Deletions cut 1 base from V and 0 bases from J, with 7 bases between. The CDR3 sequence is 16 residues long. CDR3 coding DNA: TGTGCCAGCAGTTTAGTTAGCAGCTCCTATAATTCACCCCTCCACTTT. This sequence encodes CASSLVSSSYNSPLHF.

At least ten counts were recorded for this clonotype. V usage is TRBV9 and J usage is TRBJ2-2; the match to TRBD1 covers 7 bases. Germline values: CDR1 SGDLS, CDR2 YYNGEE. The CDR3 totals 16 residues. V shed 2 bases and J 0 bases; nucleotides not matched to a gene: 4. CDR3 amino acids: CASSVRQGTNTGELFF. The DNA of the CDR3 is TGTGCCAGCAGCGTCAGACAGGGCACGAACACCGGGGAGCTGTTTTTT.